One sample yielded the 32 T cell receptor beta chains listed below, sequenced in a study of cytotoxic CD8 clonotypes in ibrutinib-treated CLL. Sequencing was performed with immunoSEQ multiplex PCR; in TCRdb, only in-frame clones are kept and a portion is missing. The sample gives some 150,000 clones, 75% to 85% of which show up once; less than 9% is in the top ten. Sequencing was performed on PBMCs, taken after 36 months of ibrutinib treatment. These receptors all come from a human donor with chronic lymphocytic leukemia.

This clone was seen just once. The chain has TRBV5-1 and TRBJ2-2; TRBD1 agrees at 8 bases. CDR3 length equals 15 residues. Germline assignment: CDR1 SGHRS and CDR2 YFSETQ. V lost 5 bases and J lost 6; bases outside the gene matches: 9. In DNA, the CDR3 is TGCGCCAGCAGGGCTGGGACAGGCCAGGCCGGGGAGCTGTTTTTT. Residues: CASRAGTGQAGELFF.

Here the CDR3 reads CASSHYRGNQPQHF. CDR3 sequence (DNA): TGTGCCAGCAGCCACTACAGGGGTAATCAGCCCCAGCATTTT. The J gene is TRBJ1-5, the V gene TRBV6-5, with 7 bases lining up with TRBD1. The ends lost 6 bases at V and 4 bases at J; junction bases unmatched: 6. This CDR3 region has 14 residues. The germline V gene encodes CDR1 MNHEY and CDR2 SVGAGI.

The chain uses TRBV9 and TRBJ2-7; 13 bases are shared with TRBD2. The germline V gene has CDR1 SGDLS and CDR2 YYNGEE. The CDR3 runs 16 residues. Trimming took 0 bases from V and 3 from J; bases not matched to a gene: 3. The DNA for the CDR3 is TGTGCCAGCAGCGTAGCCGGGACTAGCGGGAACTACGAGCAGTACTTC. Encoded protein: CASSVAGTSGNYEQYF.

V is TRBV30 and J is TRBJ1-5; 9 bases fit TRBD1. Germline CDR1 GTSNPN, CDR2 SVGIG (reference sequence). The CDR3 extends over 16 amino acids. After removal of 3 bases from V and 2 bases from J, the junction contained 8 bases not matched to a gene. The CDR3 DNA reads TGTGCCTGGAGCCGGGACAGGGCCTGGCGCAATCAGCCCCAGCATTTT. Protein product: CAWSRDRAWRNQPQHF.

The gene calls are TRBV25-1 and TRBJ1-2; no clear D gene. CDR1 MGHDK and CDR2 SYGVNS come from the germline V gene. The CDR3 totals 13 residues. V lost 8 bases and J 0 bases, leaving 10 bases between the germline ends. For the CDR3, the DNA is TGTGCCAGCCTCGACGGAGCTAACTATGGCTACACCTTC. Translation gives CASLDGANYGYTF.

With respect to this clone: At one end the junction does not follow the germline gene, possibly because of a read error. The CDR3, as DNA: TGTGCCGGCAGCGTAGGGACAGGGGACTACGAGCAGTACTTC. It yields the protein CAGSVGTGDYEQYF. The chain couples TRBV9 to TRBJ2-7; TRBD1 agrees at 10 bases. Germline CDR1 SGDLS, CDR2 YYNGEE. This CDR3 region has 14 residues.

This chain uses TRBV27 with TRBJ2-7; the D is unclear. The V end lost 6 bases, the J end lost 2 bases, and 11 bases lay between the germline ends. This CDR3 is 13 amino acids long. Per the germline V gene, CDR1 is MNHEY and CDR2 is SMNVEV (reference sequence). This CDR3 is CASRKSSTYEQYF. CDR3 nucleotide sequence: TGTGCCAGCAGGAAGAGCTCTACCTACGAGCAGTACTTC.

There are a few counts of this clone. The chain is built from TRBV10-2 and TRBJ2-3, with 9 bases matching TRBD2. V lost 7 bases to trimming and J lost 10 bases; unmatched junction nucleotides: 9. Germline values: CDR1 WSHSY, CDR2 SAAADI. The CDR3 length is 13 residues. The CDR3 DNA reads TGCGCCAGCAATCAGCGGGGGGCGGATCCGCAGTATTTT. Its translation: CASNQRGADPQYF.

The chain links TRBV18 to TRBJ1-5, with D possibly matching TRBD1 (6 bases). V was pared by 3 bases and J by 9 bases, with 12 bases between. The CDR3 has 13 amino acids. The V gene's germline CDR1 is KGHSH and CDR2 LQKENI. CDR3 bases: TGTGCCAGCTCACCCGAAACAGGGACGCCCCAGCATTTT. Its protein product is CASSPETGTPQHF.

The rearrangement links TRBV4-2 to TRBJ2-7; D is ambiguous. This CDR3 region has 17 residues. The ends were cut back, 1 base at V and 2 bases at J, with 18 bases in the middle. The germline V gene has CDR1 LGHNA and CDR2 YNFKEQ. Here the CDR3 reads CASSQVGNPSFPYEQYF. CDR3 nucleotide sequence: TGTGCCAGCAGCCAAGTCGGAAACCCAAGCTTCCCCTACGAGCAGTACTTC.

The rearrangement uses TRBV7-9 and TRBJ1-5; 8 bases are shared with TRBD1. CDR3 length equals 15 residues. Germline CDR1 is SEHNR and CDR2 is FQNEAQ (reference sequence). J lost 1 base, V lost 8 bases, and 7 bases had no gene match. CDR3: CASAATGVSNQPQHF. The CDR3 DNA sequence: TGTGCCAGCGCCGCGACAGGGGTAAGCAATCAGCCCCAGCATTTT.

The CDR3 loop is CASSLAPALPVFYEQYF. As DNA, the CDR3 is TGCGCCAGCAGCTTGGCCCCCGCTCTACCGGTCTTCTACGAGCAGTACTTC. The chain couples TRBV5-1 to TRBJ2-7; D not certain. Per germline, CDR1 SGHRS and CDR2 YFSETQ. CDR3 length: 17 residues. The ends were cut back, 0 bases at V and 3 bases at J, with 19 bases in the middle. Full variable domain (outside the CDR3, taken from reference TRBV5-1 and TRBJ2-7): KAGVTQTPRYLIKTRGQQVTLSCSPISGHRSVSWYQQTPGQGLQFLFEYFSETQRNKGNFPGRFSGRQFSNSRSEMNVSTLELGDSALYLCASSLAPALPVFYEQYFGPGTRLTVT.

The chain employs TRBV2 and TRBJ2-7, with D unresolved. The V end was cut by 6 bases, the J end by 7 bases, with 10 bases between. CDR1 and CDR2 (germline): SNHLY, FYNNEI. The CDR3 extends over 11 amino acids. The CDR3 protein is CASSFSAEQYF. The DNA for the CDR3 is TGTGCCAGCAGCTTCTCGGCTGAGCAGTACTTC.

V is TRBV5-1 and J is TRBJ2-1; 10 nucleotides agree with TRBD1. V shed 0 bases, J shed 4 bases, and the junction held 4 bases outside the gene matches. This CDR3 has 16 amino acids. In germline, CDR1 is SGHRS, CDR2 YFSETQ. CDR3: CASSLDGTGVYNEQFF. CDR3 sequence (DNA): TGCGCCAGCAGCTTGGACGGGACAGGGGTGTACAATGAGCAGTTCTTC.

The chain carries TRBV11-3 and TRBJ2-1; weak D call: TRBD1 (5 bases). The CDR3 runs to 15 residues. The germline CDR1 and CDR2 sequences are SGHNT and YENEEA. Trimming cost V 0 bases and J 6 bases, with 12 bases left between them. This CDR3 reads CASSLDGQGFNEQFF. In nucleotides, the CDR3 is TGTGCCAGCAGCTTAGATGGGCAGGGCTTCAATGAGCAGTTCTTC.

This clone occurred once. This sequence joins TRBV2 and TRBJ2-3; TRBD1 or TRBD2 may be the D gene (5 bases each). Germline V gene data show CDR1 as SNHLY and CDR2 as FYNNEI. The CDR3 covers 13 residues. With 2 bases removed from V and 10 bases from J, the gap between germline ends came to 13 bases. CDR3 DNA: TGTGCCAGCAGTGAATCGGGACCGACAGCGCAGTATTTT. It codes for CASSESGPTAQYF.

This clone was observed once. The chain links TRBV29-1 to TRBJ2-1; 9 bases agree with TRBD2. CDR3 size: 14 residues. CDR1 and CDR2 (germline): SQVTM, ANQGSEA. Trimming removed 4 bases from V and 4 bases from J; junction bases left unmatched: 5. As DNA, the CDR3 is TGCAGCGTTGGTCGACTAGCGGATTACAATGAGCAGTTCTTC. Translation: CSVGRLADYNEQFF.

CDR3 sequence reads: CASRAGSRGIPTNEKLFF. CDR3 DNA: TGCGCCAGCAGGGCCGGGTCCCGAGGGATTCCGACTAATGAAAAACTGTTTTTT. The rearrangement joins TRBV5-1 to TRBJ1-4; D ambiguous. V was clipped by 5 bases and J by 2 bases, with 22 bases between them. Germline V gene sequence: CDR1 SGHRS, CDR2 YFSETQ. This CDR3 has 18 amino acids.

The chain carries TRBV7-8 and TRBJ1-2; 9 bases agree with TRBD1. CDR3 length: 18 amino acids. CDR1 SGHVS and CDR2 FQNEAQ come from the germline V gene. Trimming removed 4 bases from V and 8 bases from J; junction bases left unmatched: 20. This CDR3 is CASSSRRGQGPLGEGYTF. CDR3 coding DNA: TGTGCCAGCAGCTCCCGCCGGGGACAGGGCCCATTAGGGGAGGGCTACACCTTC.

CDR3 nucleotide sequence: TGTGCCAGCAGCTCGCCGGCGCTAAACACCGGGGAGCTGTTTTTT. Translated: CASSSPALNTGELFF. The chain links TRBV5-4 to TRBJ2-2; D gene ambiguous. The CDR3 totals 15 residues. CDR1 and CDR2 (germline): SGHNT, YYREEE (reference sequence). The ends were cut back, 3 bases at V and 2 bases at J, with 11 bases in the middle.

The genes are TRBV5-4 and TRBJ2-2, with 8 bases fitting TRBD2. Germline V lookup: CDR1 SGHNT, CDR2 YYREEE (reference sequence). The CDR3 spans 16 residues. V dropped 3 bases and J dropped 9; count of bases not matched to a gene: 13. In nucleotides, the CDR3 is TGTGCCAGCAGCTCTAGGCCGGGACTAGGCGCACGGGAGCTGTTTTTT. Residues: CASSSRPGLGARELFF. Combining the CDR3 with reference TRBV5-4 and TRBJ2-2 gives the whole variable domain ETGVTQSPTHLIKTRGQQVTLRCSSQSGHNTVSWYQQALGQGPQFIFQYYREEENGRGNFPPRFSGLQFPNYSSELNVNALELDDSALYLCASSSRPGLGARELFFGEGSRLTVL.

The chain recombines TRBV21-1 with TRBJ1-4. TRBV21-1 is tagged as a pseudogene. This CDR3 has 18 amino acids. The CDR3 sequence is CASSKKKRSGGKNEKLFF. The DNA of the CDR3 is TGTGCCAGCAGCAAAAAGAAACGTTCGGGGGGGAAAAATGAAAAACTGTTTTTT.

The chain employs TRBV5-1 and TRBJ1-2; D remains unclear. The CDR3 length is 12 residues. V was cut by 2 bases and J by 8 bases, with 10 bases left in between. Looked up from germline, CDR1 is SGHRS and CDR2 is YFSETQ. The CDR3 DNA sequence: TGCGCCAGCAGCTTAAATAGGGAAGGCTACACCTTC. Amino acids: CASSLNREGYTF. The full variable domain, with the rest looked up from reference TRBV5-1 and TRBJ1-2, is KAGVTQTPRYLIKTRGQQVTLSCSPISGHRSVSWYQQTPGQGLQFLFEYFSETQRNKGNFPGRFSGRQFSNSRSEMNVSTLELGDSALYLCASSLNREGYTFGSGTRLTVV.

The chain joins TRBV5-1 to TRBJ1-1, with a tentative D call TRBD1 (5 bases). The CDR3 spans 14 residues. V was trimmed by 4 bases and J by 0 bases, leaving 10 bases between them. Germline loops: CDR1 SGHRS, CDR2 YFSETQ. The CDR3 DNA reads as TGCGCCAGCAGCCAACAGGCTTTGAACACTGAAGCTTTCTTT. Its translation: CASSQQALNTEAFF.

The chain couples TRBV12-5 to TRBJ2-5, with unresolved D. CDR3 size: 13 residues. The V gene lost 2 bases and the J gene lost 6 bases, with 10 bases spanning the gap. The germline V gene has CDR1 LGHNT and CDR2 FRNRAP. The CDR3 DNA follows: TGTGCTAGTGGTTTGTTATCCCTTAAGACCCAGTACTTC. This encodes CASGLLSLKTQYF.

The V gene is TRBV28, the J gene TRBJ2-7, with 9 bases that match TRBD2. Germline V gene sequence: CDR1 MDHEN, CDR2 SYDVKM. The ends lost 5 bases at V and 0 bases at J; junction bases unmatched: 11. This CDR3 spans 17 amino acids. CDR3 nucleotide sequence: TGTGCCAGCAGTCCTGTGGCGCAGCGGGGGGTCTCCTACGAGCAGTACTTC. This encodes CASSPVAQRGVSYEQYF.

CDR3 nucleotide sequence: TGTGCCAGCAGCTTGGGCCCCTTCGGACAGGGGATGAACACTGAAGCTTTCTTT. It yields the protein CASSLGPFGQGMNTEAFF. The chain carries TRBV5-6 and TRBJ1-1, with 9 positions matching TRBD1. The CDR3 sequence is 18 residues long. The J segment lost 0 bases and the V segment lost 0 bases, leaving 9 bases of the junction unmatched. Germline loops: CDR1 SGHDT, CDR2 YYEEEE.

The J gene is TRBJ2-7, the V gene TRBV11-3, with TRBD1 matching 9 bases. This CDR3 comprises 15 residues. Germline V gene sequence: CDR1 SGHNT, CDR2 YENEEA. V trimming: 5 bases; J trimming: 0 bases; junction bases outside the gene matches: 5. DNA of the CDR3: TGTGCCAGCAGCCTCCGGACAGGGGACTCCTACGAGCAGTACTTC. It encodes CASSLRTGDSYEQYF.

CDR3 sequence: CASIPMGASNQPQHF. The DNA for the CDR3 is TGCGCCAGCATCCCCATGGGAGCAAGCAATCAGCCCCAGCATTTT. This chain connects TRBV10-1 to TRBJ1-5; D is unresolved. The CDR3 extends over 15 amino acids. Looked up from germline, CDR1 is WNHNN and CDR2 is SYGVQD (reference sequence). V was shortened by 7 bases and J by 1 base, with 14 bases between the two germline ends.

This clone appeared once. The genes are TRBV7-6 and TRBJ2-2; D may match TRBD1 or TRBD2 (5 bases each). Germline lookup yields CDR1 SGHVS and CDR2 FNYEAQ. With 5 bases removed from V and 4 bases from J, the gap between germline ends came to 8 bases. The CDR3 length is 13 residues. CDR3 in DNA: TGTGCCAGCAGCCGAGGGACCACCGGGGAGCTGTTTTTT. Protein: CASSRGTTGELFF.

The chain carries TRBV5-1 and TRBJ1-1; D possibly corresponds to TRBD1 (5 bases). CDR1 and CDR2 (germline): SGHRS, YFSETQ. V lost 2 bases, J lost 7 bases, and 15 bases lay in between. The CDR3 spans 14 residues. CDR3 coding DNA: TGCGCCAGCAGCTTCGGCCGACAGAGTTATGAAGCTTTCTTT. Translation: CASSFGRQSYEAFF.

The gene calls are TRBV5-1 and TRBJ1-5; D remains ambiguous. The CDR3 contains 15 residues. V was pared by 0 bases and J by 3 bases, with 10 bases between. Germline V gene sequence: CDR1 SGHRS, CDR2 YFSETQ. The CDR3 bases are TGCGCCAGCAGCTTGGCGTCCGGGATCAATCAGCCCCAGCATTTT. Protein sequence: CASSLASGINQPQHF.